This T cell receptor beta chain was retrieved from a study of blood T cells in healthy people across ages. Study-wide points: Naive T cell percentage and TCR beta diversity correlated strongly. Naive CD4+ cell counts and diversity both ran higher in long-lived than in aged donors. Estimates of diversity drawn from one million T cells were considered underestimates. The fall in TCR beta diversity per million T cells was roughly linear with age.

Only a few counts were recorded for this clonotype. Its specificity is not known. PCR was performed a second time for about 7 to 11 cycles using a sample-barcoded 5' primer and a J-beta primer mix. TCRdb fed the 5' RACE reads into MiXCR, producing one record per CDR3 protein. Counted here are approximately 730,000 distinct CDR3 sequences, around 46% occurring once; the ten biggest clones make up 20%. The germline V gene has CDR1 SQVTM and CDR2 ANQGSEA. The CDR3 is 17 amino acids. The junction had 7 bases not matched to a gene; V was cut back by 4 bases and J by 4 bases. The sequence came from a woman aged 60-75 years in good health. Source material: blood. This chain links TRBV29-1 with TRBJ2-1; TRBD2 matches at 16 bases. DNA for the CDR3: TGCAGCGTTGTGGGGACTAGCGGGGGGGGGAGTTACAATGAGCAGTTCTTC. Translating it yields CSVVGTSGGGSYNEQFF.